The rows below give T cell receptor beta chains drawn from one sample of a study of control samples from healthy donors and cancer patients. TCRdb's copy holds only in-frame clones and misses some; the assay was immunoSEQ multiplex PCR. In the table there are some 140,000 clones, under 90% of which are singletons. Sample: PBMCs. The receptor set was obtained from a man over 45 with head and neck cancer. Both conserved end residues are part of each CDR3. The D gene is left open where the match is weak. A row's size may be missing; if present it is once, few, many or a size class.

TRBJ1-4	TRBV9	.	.	TGTGCCAGCAGCGCCCGGGGGTTACCTAATGAAAAACTGTTTTTT	CASSARGLPNEKLFF
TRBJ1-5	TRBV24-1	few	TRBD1	TGTGCCACCAGTGCGGGGGGAGACCGGGACAGGGATCTTTGGTTTAGCAATCAGCCCCAGCATTTT	CATSAGGDRDRDLWFSNQPQHF
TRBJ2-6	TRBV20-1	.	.	TGCAGTGCTAGTGGGCCGACCAACGTCCTGACTTTC	CSASGPTNVLTF
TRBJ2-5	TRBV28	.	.	TGTGCCAGCACTCCCTCGTTGGGAGTTCGAGAGACCCAGTACTTC	CASTPSLGVRETQYF
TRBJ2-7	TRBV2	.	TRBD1	TGTGCCAGCACACCTGGGGGGACAGGGTCCCACGAGCAGTACTTC	CASTPGGTGSHEQYF
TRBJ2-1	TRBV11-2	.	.	TGTGCCAGCAGCCGACCTCAGGGGTCCTACAATGAGCAGTTCTTC	CASSRPQGSYNEQFF
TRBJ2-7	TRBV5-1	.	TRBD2	TGCGCCAGCAGCTTCCCCAGCGGGGAGGGACTCTACGAGCAGTACTTC	CASSFPSGEGLYEQYF
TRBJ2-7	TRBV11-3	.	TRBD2	TGTGCCAGCAGCTTGACTAGCGGGATGAACGAGCAGTACTTC	CASSLTSGMNEQYF
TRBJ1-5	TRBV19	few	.	TGTGCCAGTAGTATCCAGTCAGGGGTTTACCAGCCCCAGCATTTT	CASSIQSGVYQPQHF
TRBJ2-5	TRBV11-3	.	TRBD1	TGTGCCAGCAGCTATCAAACAGGGGCGGGAGAGACCCAGTACTTC	CASSYQTGAGETQYF
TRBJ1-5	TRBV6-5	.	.	TGTGCCAGCAGTTACTCAGGGACAAGAAATCAGCCCCAGCATTTT	CASSYSGTRNQPQHF
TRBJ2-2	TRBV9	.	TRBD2	TGTGCCAGCAGCGAAAAGGGACTAGCGGGAGAGGGCGGGGAGCTGTTTTTT	CASSEKGLAGEGGELFF
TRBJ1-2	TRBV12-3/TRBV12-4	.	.	TGTGCCAGCAGGCTAGACAGCAACTATGGCTACACCTTC	CASRLDSNYGYTF
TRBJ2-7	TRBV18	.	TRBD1	TGTGCCAGCTCACCCCAGGACAGGCTCTACGAGCAGTACTTC	CASSPQDRLYEQYF
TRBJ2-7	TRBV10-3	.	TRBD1	TGTGCCATCACCCCGACAGGGTCTACGCACGAGCAGTACTTC	CAITPTGSTHEQYF
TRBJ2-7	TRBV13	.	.	TGTGCCAGCAGCTCACGGGTAGGGCCCTCCGAGCAGTACTTC	CASSSRVGPSEQYF
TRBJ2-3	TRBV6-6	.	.	TGTGCCAGCAGTTCGATTCCAGTCACAGATACGCAGTATTTT	CASSSIPVTDTQYF
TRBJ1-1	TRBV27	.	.	TGTGCCAGCAGCCACTTGGGTGAAGCTTTCTTT	CASSHLGEAFF
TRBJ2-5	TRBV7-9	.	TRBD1	TGTGCCAGCAGCTACAGGGGGCAGCAAGAGACCCAGTACTTC	CASSYRGQQETQYF
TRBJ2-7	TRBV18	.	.	TGTGCCAGCTCACCCGACCGGGACCACTACGAGCAGTACTTC	CASSPDRDHYEQYF
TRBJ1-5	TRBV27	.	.	TGTGCCAGCAGTCCCTGGGGCAGGCAGGGCAATCAGCCCCAGCATTTT	CASSPWGRQGNQPQHF
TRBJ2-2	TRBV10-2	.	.	TGCGCCAGCAGGGAGGGACAAGTCACCGGGGAGCTGTTTTTT	CASREGQVTGELFF
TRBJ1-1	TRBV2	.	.	TGTGCCAGCAGTGATTCGAACGGCAGTGAAGCTTTCTTT	CASSDSNGSEAFF
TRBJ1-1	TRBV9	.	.	TGTGCCAGCAGCGCCCATATGAACACTGAAGCTTTCTTT	CASSAHMNTEAFF
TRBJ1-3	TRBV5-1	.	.	TGCGCCAGCAGCTTGGACACCTCTGGAAACACCATATATTTT	CASSLDTSGNTIYF
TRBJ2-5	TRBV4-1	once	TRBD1	TGCGCCAGCAGCCACCCCCAGGGGGCGCGGGAGACCCAGTACTTC	CASSHPQGARETQYF
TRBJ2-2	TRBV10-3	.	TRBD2	TGTACCATCACGTCGGGGGGACGCTCGAACACCGGGGAGCTGTTTTTT	CTITSGGRSNTGELFF
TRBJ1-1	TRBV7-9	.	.	TGTGCCAGCAGCTTAGTGGAGGGGCTGCGCAACACTGAAGCTTTCTTT	CASSLVEGLRNTEAFF
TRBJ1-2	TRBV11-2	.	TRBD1	TGTGCCAGCAGCGGGGCAGGGGGCAACTATGGCTACACCTTC	CASSGAGGNYGYTF
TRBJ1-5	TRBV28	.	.	TGTGCCAGCAGTCTCGGTCGGGGGAGCAATCAGCCCCAGCATTTT	CASSLGRGSNQPQHF
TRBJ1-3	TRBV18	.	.	TGTGCCAGCTCACCAGGAGGGGAAAACACCATATATTTT	CASSPGGENTIYF
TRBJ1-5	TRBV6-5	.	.	TGTGCCAGCAGGGGGACCGAATCAAATCAGCCCCAGCATTTT	CASRGTESNQPQHF
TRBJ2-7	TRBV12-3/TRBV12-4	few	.	TGTGCCAGCAGCCAGAGAACAGGAGGCGAGCAGTACTTC	CASSQRTGGEQYF
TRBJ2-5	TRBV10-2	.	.	TGCGCCAGCAGTGAAACGGGGCCTACGATCCGAGAGACCCAGTACTTC	CASSETGPTIRETQYF
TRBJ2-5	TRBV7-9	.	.	TGTGCCAGCAGCCCACCAACAGGAAGTATGGACCAAGAGACCCAGTACTTC	CASSPPTGSMDQETQYF
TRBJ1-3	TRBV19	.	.	TGTGCCAGTAGTATTTACCAGGCTGGAAACACCATATATTTT	CASSIYQAGNTIYF
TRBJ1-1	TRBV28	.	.	TGTGCCAGCAGTTTACAGTCAGTTGACACTGAAGCTTTCTTT	CASSLQSVDTEAFF
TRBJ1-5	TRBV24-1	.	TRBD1	TGTGCCACCGCGACAGGGGGCTACAATCAGCCCCAGCATTTT	CATATGGYNQPQHF
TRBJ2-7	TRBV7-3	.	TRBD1	TGTGCCAGCAGCTTAACCGGGACAGTCTCCTACGAGCAGTACTTC	CASSLTGTVSYEQYF
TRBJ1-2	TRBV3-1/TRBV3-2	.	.	TGTGCCAGCAGCCAGGCGGAGACCTATGGCTACACCTTC	CASSQAETYGYTF
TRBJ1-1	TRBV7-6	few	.	TGTGCCAGCAGCCCGAGACAGTACACTGAAGCTTTCTTT	CASSPRQYTEAFF
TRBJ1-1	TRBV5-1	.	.	TGCGCCAGCAGCTCCCCCGGGTCGAACACTGAAGCTTTCTTT	CASSSPGSNTEAFF
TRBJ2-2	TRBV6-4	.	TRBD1	TGTGCCAGCAGTGACACATACAACAGGGGGCACACCGGGGAGCTGTTTTTT	CASSDTYNRGHTGELFF
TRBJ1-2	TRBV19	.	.	TGTGCCAGTAGTGTCGACGGGCTGGATGCCTATGGCTACACCTTC	CASSVDGLDAYGYTF
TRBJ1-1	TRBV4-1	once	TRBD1	TGCGCCAGCAGCCTCCAGGAACAGGGGTACACTGAAGCTTTCTTT	CASSLQEQGYTEAFF
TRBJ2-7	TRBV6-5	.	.	TGTGCCAGCACGAGACAGAGGTGGACCTACGAGCAGTACTTC	CASTRQRWTYEQYF
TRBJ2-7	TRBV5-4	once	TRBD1	TGTGCCAGCAGCTTGGGACAGGGGGGCTACGAGCAGTACTTC	CASSLGQGGYEQYF
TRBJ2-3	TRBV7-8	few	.	TGTGCCAGCAGCTTAGGTCCCGGTCTTGGCACAGATACGCAGTATTTT	CASSLGPGLGTDTQYF
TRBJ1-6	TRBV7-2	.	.	TGTGCCAGCAGCGCCCGGGACGCAGGAAAAAGCTCCTATAATTCACCCCTCCACTTT	CASSARDAGKSSYNSPLHF
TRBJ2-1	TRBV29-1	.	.	TGCAGCGCCCGGGACACCAACTACAATGAGCAGTTCTTC	CSARDTNYNEQFF
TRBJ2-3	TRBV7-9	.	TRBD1	TGTGCCAGCAGCTCCTCCGGGACAGGGGAGTTGCAGTCAGATACGCAGTATTTT	CASSSSGTGELQSDTQYF